The present entry profiles one T cell receptor beta chain with its context. This clonotype is classified as medium-sized (0.01 to 0.1%). It has no known antigen specificity. The input lacks base qualities; no much larger clone sits a single base away. This entry is derived from a study of somatic reversion in DOCK8 deficiency (dated by TCRdb to 2018 to 2021). Notes on the research overall: T cell receptor beta repertoires were compared among DOCK8-deficient patients, DOCK8-revertant patients and healthy volunteers. The study investigated how somatic reversion of pathogenic DOCK8 variants alters lymphocyte differentiation and function in DOCK8 deficiency. DOCK8-deficient patients in the study had been reported previously. What the study reported, not specific to this receptor: The methods did not state, for each individual sample, whether the source material was whole blood or PBMCs.

The library came from multiplex PCR. TRB libraries were generated by one-step amplicon PCR from approximately 100 ng genomic DNA using EuroClonality-NGS primers. Sequencing of TRB amplicons was performed on Illumina MiSeq instruments using 2 x 250 bp version 2 chemistry. Regarding the original processing steps: Primary TRB sequence analysis and V(D)J annotation were performed with IMGT/HighV-QUEST. VDJtools was used to assess repertoire diversity and composition after nonfunctional clones were removed and samples were downsampled for comparisons between samples. Using fastp at Q25 and MiXCR, TCRdb reprocessed the public reads and kept productive beta chains. Rows with a matching CDR3 protein are joined into one entry that keeps the most common DNA and genes. TCRdb assigned the V and J calls; the authors' analysis was not used. The table for this sample lists approximately 4,100 distinct CDR3 sequences; more than 20% of them were counted only once. 9.1% of the sample is in the top ten clones.

The healthy control blood was obtained from volunteer donors, who were supplied by blood services in Australia and France. Genomic DNA for TCR repertoire analysis was isolated either from whole blood samples or from PBMCs. The germline V gene sets CDR1 to MNHEY and CDR2 to SVGEGT. Counted from cysteine to phenylalanine, this CDR3 has 13 amino acids. The read is trimmed to its CDR3 DNA, 39 bases read in frame from base 1. Deletion took 2 bases off V and 5 bases off J, with a span of 9 bases between the germline ends. Here the chain combines TRBV6-2 or TRBV6-3 and TRBJ1-1; no confident D gene assignment can be made. Specimen: peripheral blood. The receptor was derived from a human donor in good health. The CDR3 in this case is CASSYLGTTEAFF. The nucleotides read TGTGCCAGCAGTTACCTGGGAACGACTGAAGCTTTCTTT.